This T cell receptor beta chain was profiled in a study of T-cell reconstitution after alpha-beta-depleted transplantation in children listed by TCRdb under 2016. Background on the whole study: The study quantitatively tracked T-cell immune reconstitution after TCRalphabeta/CD19-depleted allogeneic hematopoietic cell transplantation in children using TCR repertoire profiling.

Study-wide findings and limitations: Over subsequent months, a decline in hyperexpanded clone frequencies was noted, and after one year, T-cell counts and TCRbeta diversity were mostly ascribed to newly produced T cells. Apparently early alphabetaT-cell count recovery about two months after transplant reportedly relied on only several hundred rapidly expanded clones derived from non-depleted graft cells. The high TCRbeta diversity at day 60 in some patients was ascribed to recipient T cells and intrathymic progenitors that had survived conditioning.

What this sample's treatment or condition label stands for: allogeneic hematopoietic cell transplantation with graft depleted of TCRalphabeta T cells and CD19 B cells. TCRalphabeta/CD19-depleted allogeneic hematopoietic cell grafts were given to the transplant recipients, all of whom were children. Libraries were built with PCR. Sequencing was performed on an Illumina HiSeq 2500. TCR library preparation used molecular barcoding, with unique molecular identifiers applied to normalize quantification of the TCRbeta repertoire. The public sequencing data were trimmed at Q25 with fastp and processed into clonotypes with MiXCR by TCRdb, which kept only in-frame beta chains. Every entry covers one CDR3 protein and lists the most common genes and DNA from its rows. This sample has 45,000 to 60,000 distinct CDR3 sequences in its table, and around 56% of those were observed once. Under 40% of the sample belongs to the ten largest clones.

CDR1 is given as DFQATT and CDR2 as SNEGSKA, both from the germline V gene (reference sequence). V and J lose 3 bases and 9 bases, and a span of 12 bases separates them. The CDR3 covers 11 residues, taking in both the cysteine and the phenylalanine. The kept DNA is CDR3 alone, 33 bases in frame from the first base. This clonotype was detected many times. This receptor's antigen is unknown. Per-base quality was not reported, and no clone a single base away is much larger than it. This TCR came from a boy in the first two years of life with SCID, due to receive a stem cell transplant. Here the sequenced sample was peripheral blood, taken before TCRalphabeta/CD19-depleted stem cell transplant. In this chain, TRBV20-1 is recombined with TRBJ2-7; the D gene is unclear. The nucleotide sequence is TGCAGTGCTAGCCCTTCTAGATCGCAGTACTTC. It specifies CSASPSRSQYF.